Presented here are 3 T cell receptor beta chains from one specimen sequenced in a study of cytomegalovirus exposure and HLA in healthy donors. The study ran its PCR with 60 Vbeta and 13 Jbeta primers. Measured with immunoSEQ multiplex PCR; TCRdb has only the in-frame clones, and not every one. The data contain around 150,000 clones, over 60% of them singletons. Sequencing was done on a sample of PBMCs. These receptors originate from a man aged 25 to 40 in good health and CMV-seronegative.

The V call is TRBV19, the J call TRBJ1-1; 9 positions match TRBD1. J lost 5 bases, V lost 4 bases, and 2 bases had no gene match. From germline, CDR1 is LNHDA and CDR2 SQIVND (reference sequence). The CDR3 covers 13 residues. The CDR3 DNA sequence: TGTGCCAGTAGTAGACAGGGGGTAACTGAAGCTTTCTTT. Amino acid sequence: CASSRQGVTEAFF.

The V call is TRBV7-6, the J call TRBJ1-3, with unresolved D. CDR3 length: 13 residues. Germline loops: CDR1 SGHVS, CDR2 FNYEAQ. Trimming cost V 1 base and J 14 bases, with 15 bases left between them. In DNA, the CDR3 is TGTGCCAGCAGCTTAGATCGAGAGACATCTGTATATTTT. Translating gives CASSLDRETSVYF.

The sample holds one count of this clone. The chain carries TRBV2 and TRBJ1-5, with D perhaps matching TRBD1 (6 bases). V was pared by 4 bases and J by 1 base, with 11 bases between. Germline V gene data show CDR1 as SNHLY and CDR2 as FYNNEI. The length of the CDR3 is 15 residues. The CDR3, as DNA: TGTGCCAGCAGTGCCGAAACAGGGAGCAATCAGCCCCAGCATTTT. Protein product: CASSAETGSNQPQHF. Full variable domain (missing parts from reference TRBV2 and TRBJ1-5): EPEVTQTPSHQVTQMGQEVILRCVPISNHLYFYWYRQILGQKVEFLVSFYNNEISEKSEIFDDQFSVERPDGSNFTLKIRSTKLEDSAMYFCASSAETGSNQPQHFGDGTRLSIL.